This T cell receptor (beta chain) originates from a study of blood T cell repertoires in COVID-19. On the study more broadly: Spain, Italy and the United States supplied samples that represented acute and convalescent COVID-19. T cells, B-cell-depleted T cells, or PBMCs supplied cDNA or gDNA.

Per the study methods: Amplification of reference gene primers was used by the study to estimate nucleated cell counts. Assay: immunoSEQ multiplex PCR; the TCRdb copy retains only in-frame clones and omits some. From that table come the V and J calls and clone size; the DNA was used to work out D and trimming. The table lists about 160,000 clones, approximately 79% of them singletons. Germline V gene data show CDR1 as SGHDT and CDR2 as YYEEEE. The CDR3 consists of 13 residues. The germline V and J ends were trimmed by 0 bases and 3 bases, with 6 bases remaining between them. J is TRBJ2-5 and V is TRBV5-6; D gene uncertain. Sequenced input: peripheral blood. The clonotype comes from a woman between 40 and 55 years old with COVID-19, enrolled during active disease. CDR3: CASSLGPKETQYF. The CDR3, as DNA: TGTGCCAGCAGCTTGGGGCCGAAAGAGACCCAGTACTTC.